The source of this T cell receptor (beta chain) is a study of post-analysis software for immune sequencing data. Study details: Included courses were relapsing-remitting and secondary progressive multiple sclerosis; progressive-relapsing multiple sclerosis was also included.

Presence of unique molecular identifiers characterized the TCR beta cDNA libraries. Hundreds of thousands of cDNA molecules came from roughly 0.93 to 9.6 million T cells. Each CDR3 protein is one row after TCRdb ran MiXCR on the PCR reads. The sample holds under 900,000 distinct CDR3 sequences, about 57% seen once. General study results and limits: Normalized Chao1 diversity in multiple sclerosis patients fell significantly below that of controls. With TRBV5-6, TRBV5-1 and TRBV20-1 included, a handful of TRBV segments were more frequent in patients than in controls.

Note on this clonotype: What it binds is unknown.

The CDR3 sequence is 13 residues long. Germline-derived CDR1 and CDR2 are SNHLY and FYNNEI. The material sequenced was blood. J is TRBJ2-4 and V is TRBV2; weak D call: TRBD2 (6 bases). The DNA matches TRBJ2-7 better at its end, which makes the J call doubtful. The origin of this receptor is a girl aged 10-17 years with multiple sclerosis. In nucleotides, the CDR3 is TGTGCCAGCAGGGCGACTAGGGACCACGAGCAGTACTTC. This gives the protein CASRATRDHEQYF.